These 10 T cell receptor beta chains were all obtained from the same sample, sequenced in a study of cytomegalovirus exposure and HLA in healthy donors. In the PCR, 60 Vbeta and 13 Jbeta primers were used. Generated by immunoSEQ multiplex PCR, the TCRdb table keeps only in-frame clones and is missing some. Here the sample spans some 130,000 clones, about 80% being singletons. Sequenced material: PBMCs. These receptors were collected from a male donor in good health and CMV-seronegative.

The genes are TRBV21-1 and TRBJ2-2; TRBD1 was called by the table and not checked on the DNA. TRBV21-1 represents a pseudogene. The CDR3 runs to 17 residues. CDR3 sequence: CASTSKEQGLYTGELFF. DNA for the CDR3: TGTGCCAGCACCTCCAAAGAACAGGGGTTATACACCGGGGAGCTGTTTTTT.

This chain links TRBV12-5 with TRBJ1-1, with 8 bases fitting TRBD1. Per germline, CDR1 LGHNT and CDR2 FRNRAP. V trimming: 6 bases; J trimming: 3 bases; junction bases outside the gene matches: 9. CDR3 length: 15 amino acids. This CDR3 is CASGARTGRYTEAFF. The CDR3 region has the DNA TGTGCTAGTGGCGCCCGGACAGGGCGTTACACTGAAGCTTTCTTT.

The chain is built from TRBV30 and TRBJ2-5; a possible D gene is TRBD2 (6 bases). With 1 base removed from V and 3 bases from J, the gap between germline ends came to 9 bases. Germline values: CDR1 GTSNPN, CDR2 SVGIG (reference sequence). This CDR3 comprises 13 residues. The CDR3 nucleotides read TGTGCCTGGAGTGCGACGGGGGAAGAGACCCAGTACTTC. It specifies CAWSATGEETQYF.

The genes are TRBV6-1 and TRBJ1-5, with 7 bases matching TRBD1. The J segment lost 2 bases and the V segment lost 6 bases, leaving 4 bases of the junction unmatched. The CDR3 loop spans 14 amino acids. CDR1 and CDR2 from the germline V gene are MNHNS and SASEGT. CDR3 bases: TGTGCCAGCAGGTACGACAGGGGCAATCAGCCCCAGCATTTT. Translating gives CASRYDRGNQPQHF.

This chain links TRBV9 with TRBJ2-5, with 11 bases matching TRBD2. The CDR3 contains 16 residues. Germline trimming cut 3 bases from V and 3 bases from J; bases unmatched to any gene: 7. CDR1 SGDLS and CDR2 YYNGEE come from the germline V gene. CDR3 sequence reads: CASSGQTTSGKETQYF. CDR3 nucleotides: TGTGCCAGCAGCGGACAAACGACTAGCGGGAAAGAGACCCAGTACTTC.

This clone was counted a few times. The rearrangement uses TRBV21-1 and TRBJ2-7; the D call TRBD2 from the table was never checked on the DNA. TRBV21-1 is reported as a pseudogene. This CDR3 has 11 amino acids. The CDR3 bases are TGTGCCAGCAGCAAACTTCGCGAGCAGTACTTC. Amino acid sequence: CASSKLREQYF.

V usage is TRBV19 and J usage is TRBJ2-7; D might be TRBD1 (6 bases). CDR3 length: 14 residues. The V gene's germline CDR1 is LNHDA and CDR2 SQIVND (reference sequence). V lost 3 bases to trimming and J lost 2 bases, with 11 bases between them. The CDR3 loop reads CASSILDRPYEQYF. The CDR3 nucleotides are TGTGCCAGTAGTATTCTGGACAGACCCTACGAGCAGTACTTC.

The chain joins TRBV7-9 to TRBJ2-1, with 7 positions matching TRBD2. J was trimmed by 5 bases and V by 5 bases; bases with no gene match: 9. Per germline, CDR1 SEHNR and CDR2 FQNEAQ (reference sequence). This CDR3 is 15 amino acids long. The CDR3 protein is CASSLEGGGDNEQFF. The CDR3 DNA reads TGTGCCAGCAGCCTAGAGGGCGGGGGAGACAATGAGCAGTTCTTC.

V usage is TRBV6-1 and J usage is TRBJ2-5; 8 positions match TRBD1. With the DNA end fitting TRBJ2-7 better, the J assignment may be wrong. CDR1 is MNHNS, CDR2 SASEGT, per germline. This CDR3 has 14 residues. The CDR3, as DNA: TGTGCCAGCAGTGAAGCGACAGGGGTCTCCGAGCAGTACTTC. Translation gives CASSEATGVSEQYF.

The V and J genes are TRBV21-1 and TRBJ2-7; the D call TRBD1 from the table was never checked on the DNA. TRBV21-1 is an annotated pseudogene. The CDR3 consists of 13 residues. Here the CDR3 reads CASSGWGPYEQYF. In DNA form, the CDR3 reads TGTGCCAGCAGCGGATGGGGGCCTTACGAGCAGTACTTC.